The 19 T cell receptor beta chains given below trace back to one sample, sequenced in a study of shared clonotypes between healthy human individuals. Produced via immunoSEQ multiplex PCR; TCRdb's table is partial and in-frame only. In the table there are millions of clones, roughly 95% of which are singletons. The sample comprised naive CD4+ T cells sorted from blood. Sample subset: CD45RA+ positively selected. These receptors were collected from a man younger than 30 in good health.

The CDR3 DNA is TGCGCCAGCAGCTTGGTAGGCAGGGGGCTCACAGATACGCAGTATTTT. Translation gives CASSLVGRGLTDTQYF. The chain employs TRBV5-1 and TRBJ2-3; 8 nucleotides agree with TRBD1. V shed 0 bases and J 2 bases; nucleotides not matched to a gene: 5. This CDR3 has 16 amino acids. CDR1 is SGHRS, CDR2 YFSETQ, per germline.

J is TRBJ1-5 and V is TRBV5-3; D remains unclear. TRBV5-3 is given ORF status, its function remaining uncertain. This CDR3 comprises 15 residues. Trimming stripped 4 bases from V and 0 bases from J, with 11 bases between. The CDR3 nucleotides read TGTGCCAGAAGCCGGCCTACAAGTAGCAATCAGCCCCAGCATTTT. This encodes CARSRPTSSNQPQHF.

This clone occurred once. The rearrangement links TRBV10-1 to TRBJ2-7; 9 bases line up with TRBD2. V was clipped by 3 bases and J by 2 bases; unmatched bases: 8. The CDR3 extends over 16 amino acids. The germline CDR1 and CDR2 sequences are WNHNN and SYGVQD (reference sequence). CDR3 DNA: TGCGCCAGCAGTGACTACCTAGCGGGATCCACCTACGAGCAGTACTTC. This sequence encodes CASSDYLAGSTYEQYF.

This CDR3 reads CAISESKTSVARLYQETQYF. In nucleotides, the CDR3 is TGTGCCATCAGTGAGTCGAAAACCTCTGTTGCCCGCCTGTACCAAGAGACCCAGTACTTC. The chain joins TRBV10-3 to TRBJ2-5; no definite D call. Germline V gene lookup returns CDR1 ENHRY and CDR2 SYGVKD. This CDR3 has 20 amino acids. Trimming removed 0 bases from V and 0 bases from J, with 23 bases in between.

The chain joins TRBV6-5 to TRBJ2-3; 7 nucleotides line up with TRBD1. The CDR3 runs to 16 residues. Germline V gives CDR1 MNHEY, CDR2 SVGAGI. V lost 0 bases to trimming and J lost 1 base; unmatched junction nucleotides: 4. The DNA of the CDR3 is TGTGCCAGCAGTTACTCGTTTACAGGGGGCACAGATACGCAGTATTTT. This encodes CASSYSFTGGTDTQYF.

V usage is TRBV2 and J usage is TRBJ2-1; TRBD2 aligns across 13 bases. Germline assignment: CDR1 SNHLY and CDR2 FYNNEI. Trimming at V came to 6 bases and at J to 6 bases, leaving 2 bases not matched to a gene. The CDR3 runs 14 residues. The CDR3: CASRGTSGANEQFF. CDR3 in DNA: TGTGCCAGCAGGGGGACTAGCGGGGCCAATGAGCAGTTCTTC.

V is TRBV6-1 and J is TRBJ2-5, with D unclear. The CDR3 spans 14 residues. Germline assignment: CDR1 MNHNS and CDR2 SASEGT. Trimming removed 7 bases at V and 1 base at J, with 13 bases between. The CDR3, as DNA: TGTGCCAGCACCCCGGGTGGGCTCCAAGAGACCCAGTACTTC. Residues: CASTPGGLQETQYF.

A note on this clone: No conserved phenylalanine or tryptophan is present at the end of the CDR3, so a read error is the likely explanation. Because the CDR3's place on the DNA is in doubt, the DNA is left out and the CDR3 is given as listed by TCRdb. V is TRBV10-3 and J is TRBJ2-7; the table gives TRBD1 as D, unverified against the DNA. CDR1 ENHRY and CDR2 SYGVKD come from the germline V gene. The CDR3 has 13 amino acids, counting both end residues. The CDR3: CAISEIGQGGKLL.

The CDR3 DNA reads TGTGCCAGCTCATCAAGTATTGGGTATGAAGCTTTCTTT. As protein: CASSSSIGYEAFF. This chain connects TRBV18 to TRBJ1-1; the D is unclear. CDR1 and CDR2 from the germline V gene are KGHSH and LQKENI. V shed 5 bases and J shed 7 bases, with 14 bases lying between them. There are 13 residues in the CDR3.

The chain recombines TRBV5-1 with TRBJ2-3; no reliable D call. CDR3 size: 16 residues. Germline V CDR1 and CDR2: SGHRS, YFSETQ. With 0 bases removed from V and 2 bases from J, the gap between germline ends came to 13 bases. The CDR3 DNA reads as TGCGCCAGCAGCTTGGACTCCAAAGTTGCCACAGATACGCAGTATTTT. This sequence encodes CASSLDSKVATDTQYF.

This clone came up once. The genes are TRBV7-9 and TRBJ1-1, with D possibly TRBD1 on 5 matching bases. Trimming took off 5 bases at V and 10 bases at J, with 17 bases between the two ends. The CDR3 length is 13 residues. In germline, CDR1 is SEHNR, CDR2 FQNEAQ (reference sequence). The CDR3 loop reads CASSKGASVLAFF. DNA for the CDR3: TGTGCCAGCAGCAAAGGGGCATCCGTACTAGCTTTCTTT.

The V gene is TRBV2, the J gene TRBJ2-2; 8 bases match TRBD1. After removal of 7 bases from V and 3 bases from J, the junction contained 7 bases not matched to a gene. The CDR3 is 15 amino acids. CDR1 is SNHLY, CDR2 FYNNEI, per germline. The CDR3 DNA follows: TGTGCCAGCATGAGGCAGGGGGCGGACACCGGGGAGCTGTTTTTT. Translating gives CASMRQGADTGELFF.

This chain's CDR3 is CASASSQEDTEAFF. In nucleotides, the CDR3 is TGTGCCAGCGCCTCCTCCCAGGAGGACACTGAAGCTTTCTTT. The V and J genes are TRBV25-1 and TRBJ1-1; D call uncertain. V was shortened by 8 bases and J by 3 bases, with 16 bases between the two germline ends. The CDR3 runs to 14 residues. Germline lookup yields CDR1 MGHDK and CDR2 SYGVNS.

The chain recombines TRBV25-1 with TRBJ2-5; possibly TRBD1 for D (5 bases). In germline, CDR1 is MGHDK, CDR2 SYGVNS. CDR3 length: 13 residues. V lost 3 bases to trimming and J lost 4 bases, with 9 bases between them. CDR3 sequence: CASSDAGRETQYF. In DNA, the CDR3 is TGTGCCAGCAGTGACGCAGGGCGAGAGACCCAGTACTTC.

V gene TRBV7-2 combines with J gene TRBJ2-5, with 9 bases that match TRBD2. This CDR3 contains 16 residues. Per germline, CDR1 SGHTA and CDR2 FQGNSA. J gave up 5 bases and V 5 bases, and 12 bases lay outside the gene matches. DNA for the CDR3: TGTGCCAGCAGCACCCAAGCGGGGGGCGTGGGGGAGACCCAGTACTTC. This gives the protein CASSTQAGGVGETQYF.

This chain joins TRBV18 and TRBJ2-2; no firm D call. The CDR3 length is 15 residues. Germline V gives CDR1 KGHSH, CDR2 LQKENI. The V gene lost 6 bases and the J gene lost 0 bases, with 11 bases spanning the gap. CDR3: CASSEALTNTGELFF. CDR3 coding DNA: TGTGCCAGCTCGGAAGCACTCACGAACACCGGGGAGCTGTTTTTT.

The chain joins TRBV5-4 to TRBJ2-3; tentative D call: TRBD2 (5 bases). Trimming removed 5 bases at V and 6 bases at J, with 22 bases between. CDR3 size: 16 residues. CDR1 and CDR2 (germline): SGHNT, YYREEE (reference sequence). The CDR3 loop reads CASSSEGTVNKDTQYF. The CDR3 DNA reads as TGTGCCAGCAGTTCTGAGGGCACAGTGAACAAGGATACGCAGTATTTT.

This chain joins TRBV7-2 and TRBJ2-7; D may be TRBD2 (6 bases). Deletions cut 1 base from V and 0 bases from J, with 16 bases between. In germline, CDR1 is SGHTA, CDR2 FQGNSA. The CDR3 has 17 amino acids. As DNA, the CDR3 is TGTGCCAGCAGCTTAGAAGGGGCGCGGGACGTCTCCTACGAGCAGTACTTC. As protein: CASSLEGARDVSYEQYF.

The rearrangement joins TRBV30 to TRBJ1-6; D is unclear. The V gene's germline CDR1 is GTSNPN and CDR2 SVGIG (reference sequence). This CDR3 contains 13 residues. The ends were cut back, 6 bases at V and 8 bases at J, with 14 bases in the middle. In DNA, the CDR3 is TGTGCCTGCGCATCGGGTTGGGATTCACCCCTCCACTTT. It codes for CACASGWDSPLHF. Full variable domain (missing parts from reference TRBV30 and TRBJ1-6): SQTIHQWPATLVQPVGSPLSLECTVEGTSNPNLYWYRQAAGRGLQLLFYSVGIGQISSEVPQNLSASRPQDRQFILSSKKLLLSDSGFYLCACASGWDSPLHFGNGTRLTVT.